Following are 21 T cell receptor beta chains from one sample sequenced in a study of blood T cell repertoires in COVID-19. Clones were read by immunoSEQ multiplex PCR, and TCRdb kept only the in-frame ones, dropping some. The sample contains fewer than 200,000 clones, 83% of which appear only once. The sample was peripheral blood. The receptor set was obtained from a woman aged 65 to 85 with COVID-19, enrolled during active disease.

The CDR3 region has the DNA TGTGCCACCAGTGAACAAACAGGGGTACGGGCCGGGGAGCTGTTTTTT. Encoded protein: CATSEQTGVRAGELFF. The chain combines TRBV24-1 with TRBJ2-2, with 7 nucleotides matching TRBD1. This CDR3 has 16 residues. Germline V gene lookup returns CDR1 KGHDR and CDR2 SFDVKD. V was clipped by 4 bases and J by 6 bases; unmatched bases: 10.

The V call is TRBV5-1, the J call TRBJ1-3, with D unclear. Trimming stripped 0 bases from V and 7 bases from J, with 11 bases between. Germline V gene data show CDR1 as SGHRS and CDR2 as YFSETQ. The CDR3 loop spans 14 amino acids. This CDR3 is CASSLGQTGNTIYF. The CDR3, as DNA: TGCGCCAGCAGCTTGGGGCAGACCGGGAACACCATATATTTT.

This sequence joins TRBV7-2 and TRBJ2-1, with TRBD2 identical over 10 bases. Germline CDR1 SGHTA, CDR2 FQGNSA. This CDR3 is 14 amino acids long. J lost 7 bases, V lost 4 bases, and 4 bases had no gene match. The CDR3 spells CASSYLAGVNEQFF. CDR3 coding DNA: TGTGCCAGCAGCTATCTAGCGGGAGTTAATGAGCAGTTCTTC.

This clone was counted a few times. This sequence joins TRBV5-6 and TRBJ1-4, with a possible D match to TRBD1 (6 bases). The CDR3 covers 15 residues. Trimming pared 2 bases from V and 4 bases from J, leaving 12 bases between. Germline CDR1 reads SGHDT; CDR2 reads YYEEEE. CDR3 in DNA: TGTGCCAGCAGCTTTTTTGACAGGCTTAATGAAAAACTGTTTTTT. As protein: CASSFFDRLNEKLFF.

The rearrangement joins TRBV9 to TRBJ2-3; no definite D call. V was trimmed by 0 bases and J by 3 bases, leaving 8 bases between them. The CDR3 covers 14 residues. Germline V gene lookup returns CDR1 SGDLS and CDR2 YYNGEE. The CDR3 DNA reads TGTGCCAGCAGCGTAGTTGCGACAACAGATACGCAGTATTTT. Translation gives CASSVVATTDTQYF. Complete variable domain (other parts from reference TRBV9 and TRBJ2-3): DSGVTQTPKHLITATGQRVTLRCSPRSGDLSVYWYQQSLDQGLQFLIQYYNGEERAKGNILERFSAQQFPDLHSELNLSSLELGDSALYFCASSVVATTDTQYFGPGTRLTVL.

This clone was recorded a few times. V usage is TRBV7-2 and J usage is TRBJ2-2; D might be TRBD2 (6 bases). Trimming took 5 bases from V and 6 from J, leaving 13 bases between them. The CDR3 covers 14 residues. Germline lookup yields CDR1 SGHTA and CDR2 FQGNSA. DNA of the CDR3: TGTGCCAGCAGCCCGGAGGCGGGGCCCGGGGAGCTGTTTTTT. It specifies CASSPEAGPGELFF.

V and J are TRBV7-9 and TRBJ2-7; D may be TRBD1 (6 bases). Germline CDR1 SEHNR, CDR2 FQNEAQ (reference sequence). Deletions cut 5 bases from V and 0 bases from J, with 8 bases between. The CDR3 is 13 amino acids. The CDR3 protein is CASSRQVSYEQYF. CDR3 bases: TGTGCCAGCAGCCGACAGGTCTCCTACGAGCAGTACTTC.

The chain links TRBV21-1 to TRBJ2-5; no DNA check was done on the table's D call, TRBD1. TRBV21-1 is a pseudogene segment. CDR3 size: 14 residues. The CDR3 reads CASSKGETVTTQYF. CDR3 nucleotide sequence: TGTGCCAGCAGCAAAGGAGAGACAGTAACGACCCAGTACTTC.

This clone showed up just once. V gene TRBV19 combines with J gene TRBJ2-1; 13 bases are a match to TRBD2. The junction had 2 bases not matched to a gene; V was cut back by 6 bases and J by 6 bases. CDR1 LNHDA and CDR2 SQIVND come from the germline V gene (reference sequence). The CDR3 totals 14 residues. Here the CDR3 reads CASSRTSGSNEQFF. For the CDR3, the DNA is TGTGCCAGTAGCCGGACTAGCGGGAGCAATGAGCAGTTCTTC.

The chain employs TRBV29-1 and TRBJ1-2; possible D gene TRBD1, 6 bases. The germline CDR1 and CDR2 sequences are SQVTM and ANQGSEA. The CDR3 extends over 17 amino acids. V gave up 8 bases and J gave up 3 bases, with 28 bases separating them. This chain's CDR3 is CSTRSSPRGGGDYGYTF. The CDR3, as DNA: TGCAGCACCCGAAGTAGTCCCCGTGGGGGGGGCGACTATGGCTACACCTTC.

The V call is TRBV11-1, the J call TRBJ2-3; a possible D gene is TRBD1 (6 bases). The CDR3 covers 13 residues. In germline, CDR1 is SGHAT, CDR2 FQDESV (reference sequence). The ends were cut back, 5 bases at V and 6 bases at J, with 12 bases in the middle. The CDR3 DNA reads TGTGCCAGCAGCCGATATAGGGGGGATACGCAGTATTTT. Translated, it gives CASSRYRGDTQYF.

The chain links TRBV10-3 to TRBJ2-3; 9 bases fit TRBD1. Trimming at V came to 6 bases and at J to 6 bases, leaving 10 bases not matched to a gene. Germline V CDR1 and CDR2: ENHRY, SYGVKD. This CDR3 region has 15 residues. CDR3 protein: CAISTGTGIKDTQYF. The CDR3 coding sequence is TGTGCCATCAGCACGGGGACAGGGATAAAGGATACGCAGTATTTT.

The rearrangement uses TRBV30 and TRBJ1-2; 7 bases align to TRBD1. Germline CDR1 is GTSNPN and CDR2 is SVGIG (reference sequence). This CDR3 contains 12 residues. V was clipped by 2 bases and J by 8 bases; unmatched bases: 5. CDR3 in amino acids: CAWSPGGWGYTF. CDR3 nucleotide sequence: TGTGCCTGGAGTCCAGGGGGATGGGGCTACACCTTC.

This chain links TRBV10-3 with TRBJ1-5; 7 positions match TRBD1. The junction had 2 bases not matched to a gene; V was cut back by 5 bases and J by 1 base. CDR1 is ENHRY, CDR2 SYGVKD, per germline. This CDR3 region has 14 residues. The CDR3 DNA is TGTGCCATCAGTATGGACAGGAGCAATCAGCCCCAGCATTTT. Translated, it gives CAISMDRSNQPQHF.

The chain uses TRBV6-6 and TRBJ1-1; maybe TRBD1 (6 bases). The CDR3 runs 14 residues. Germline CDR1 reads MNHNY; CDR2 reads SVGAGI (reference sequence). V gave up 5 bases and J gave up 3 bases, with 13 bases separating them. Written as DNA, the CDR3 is TGTGCCAGCAGTGGACAGCAACCCTACACTGAAGCTTTCTTT. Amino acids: CASSGQQPYTEAFF.

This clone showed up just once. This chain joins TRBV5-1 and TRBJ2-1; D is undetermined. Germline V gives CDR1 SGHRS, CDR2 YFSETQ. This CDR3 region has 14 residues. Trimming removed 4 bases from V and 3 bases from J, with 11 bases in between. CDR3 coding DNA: TGCGCCAGCAGCCACCTGACACTCTACAATGAGCAGTTCTTC. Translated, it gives CASSHLTLYNEQFF.

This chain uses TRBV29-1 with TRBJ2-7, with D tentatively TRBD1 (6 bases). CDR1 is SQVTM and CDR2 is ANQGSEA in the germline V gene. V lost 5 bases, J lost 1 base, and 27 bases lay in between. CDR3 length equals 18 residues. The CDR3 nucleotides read TGCAGCGTTTTTACAGGGAGCAACGATAAATTTTCTTCCTACGAGCAGTACTTC. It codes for CSVFTGSNDKFSSYEQYF.

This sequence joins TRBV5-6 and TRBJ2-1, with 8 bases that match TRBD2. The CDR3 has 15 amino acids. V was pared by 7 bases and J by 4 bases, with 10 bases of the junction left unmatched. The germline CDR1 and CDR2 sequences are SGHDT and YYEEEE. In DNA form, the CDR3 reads TGTGCCAGCGAGGGGAGCGGGAGAGGGTACAATGAGCAGTTCTTC. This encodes CASEGSGRGYNEQFF. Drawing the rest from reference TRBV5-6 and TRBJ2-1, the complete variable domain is DAGVTQSPTHLIKTRGQQVTLRCSPKSGHDTVSWYQQALGQGPQFIFQYYEEEERQRGNFPDRFSGHQFPNYSSELNVNALLLGDSALYLCASEGSGRGYNEQFFGPGTRLTVL.

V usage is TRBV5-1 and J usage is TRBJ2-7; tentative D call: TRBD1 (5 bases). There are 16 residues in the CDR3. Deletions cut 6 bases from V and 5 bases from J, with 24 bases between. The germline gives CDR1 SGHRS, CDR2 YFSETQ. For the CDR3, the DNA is TGCGCCAGCAAACAGGCTCTCTTTTTCTTAGAGGACGAGCAGTACTTC. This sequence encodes CASKQALFFLEDEQYF.

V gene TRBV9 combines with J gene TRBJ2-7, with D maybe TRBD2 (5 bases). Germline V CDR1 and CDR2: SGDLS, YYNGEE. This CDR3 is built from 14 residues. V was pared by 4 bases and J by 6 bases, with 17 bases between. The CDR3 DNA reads TGTGCCAGCAGCCCTCGGGATAGCTGGGGCGAGCAGTACTTC. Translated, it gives CASSPRDSWGEQYF.

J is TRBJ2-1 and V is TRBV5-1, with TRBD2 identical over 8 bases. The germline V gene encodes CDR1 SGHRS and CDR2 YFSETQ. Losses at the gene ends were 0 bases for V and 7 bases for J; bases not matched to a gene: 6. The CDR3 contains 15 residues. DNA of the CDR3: TGCGCCAGCAGCTTGGGGACTAGCCACTTGAATGAGCAGTTCTTC. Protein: CASSLGTSHLNEQFF.